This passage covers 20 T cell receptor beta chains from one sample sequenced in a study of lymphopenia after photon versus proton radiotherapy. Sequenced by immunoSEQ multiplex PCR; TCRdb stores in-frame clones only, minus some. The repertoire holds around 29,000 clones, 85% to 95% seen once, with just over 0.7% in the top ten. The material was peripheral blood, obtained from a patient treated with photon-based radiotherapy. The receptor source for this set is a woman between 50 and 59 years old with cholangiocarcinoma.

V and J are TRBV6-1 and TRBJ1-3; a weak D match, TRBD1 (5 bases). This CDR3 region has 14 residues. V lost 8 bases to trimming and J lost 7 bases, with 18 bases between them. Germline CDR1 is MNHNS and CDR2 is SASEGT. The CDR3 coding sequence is TGTGCCAGCTCCCTCGGGGCCTCAGGGAACACCATATATTTT. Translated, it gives CASSLGASGNTIYF.

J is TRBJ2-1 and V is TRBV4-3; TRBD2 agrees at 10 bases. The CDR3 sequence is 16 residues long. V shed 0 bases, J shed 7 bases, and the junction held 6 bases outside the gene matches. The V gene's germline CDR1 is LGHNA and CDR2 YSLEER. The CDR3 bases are TGCGCCAGCAGCCAAGAACAAGCGGGGGGGCCGAATGAGCAGTTCTTC. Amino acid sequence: CASSQEQAGGPNEQFF.

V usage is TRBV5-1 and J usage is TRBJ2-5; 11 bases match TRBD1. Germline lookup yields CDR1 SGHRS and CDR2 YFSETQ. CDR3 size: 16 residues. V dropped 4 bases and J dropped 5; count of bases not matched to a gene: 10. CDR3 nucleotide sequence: TGCGCCAGCAGCCTTACTGGACAGGGGGCGTTGGAGACCCAGTACTTC. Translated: CASSLTGQGALETQYF. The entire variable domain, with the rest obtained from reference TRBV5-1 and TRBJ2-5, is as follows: KAGVTQTPRYLIKTRGQQVTLSCSPISGHRSVSWYQQTPGQGLQFLFEYFSETQRNKGNFPGRFSGRQFSNSRSEMNVSTLELGDSALYLCASSLTGQGALETQYFGPGTRLLVL.

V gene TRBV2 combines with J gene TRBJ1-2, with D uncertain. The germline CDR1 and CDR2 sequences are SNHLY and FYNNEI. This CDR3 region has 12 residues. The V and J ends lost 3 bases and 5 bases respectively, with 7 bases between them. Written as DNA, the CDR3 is TGTGCCAGCAGTGAGGGTCCATATGGCTACACCTTC. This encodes CASSEGPYGYTF.

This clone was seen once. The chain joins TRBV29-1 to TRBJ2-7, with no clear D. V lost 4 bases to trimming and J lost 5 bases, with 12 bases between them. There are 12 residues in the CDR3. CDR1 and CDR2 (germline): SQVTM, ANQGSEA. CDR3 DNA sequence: TGCAGCGTTGTCCCAGCTATGGACGAGCAGTACTTC. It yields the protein CSVVPAMDEQYF.

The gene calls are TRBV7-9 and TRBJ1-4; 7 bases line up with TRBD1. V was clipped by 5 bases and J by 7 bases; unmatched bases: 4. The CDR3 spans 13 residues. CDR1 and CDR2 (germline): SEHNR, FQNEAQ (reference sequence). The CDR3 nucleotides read TGTGCCAGCAGCCCGGCAGGGGGTGAAAAACTGTTTTTT. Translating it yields CASSPAGGEKLFF.

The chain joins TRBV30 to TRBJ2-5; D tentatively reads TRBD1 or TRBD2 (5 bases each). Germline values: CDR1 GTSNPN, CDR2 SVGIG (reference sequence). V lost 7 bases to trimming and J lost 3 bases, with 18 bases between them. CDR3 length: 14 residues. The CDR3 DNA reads TGTGCCTCGGGGCCGACTTTACACAAAGAGACCCAGTACTTC. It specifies CASGPTLHKETQYF.

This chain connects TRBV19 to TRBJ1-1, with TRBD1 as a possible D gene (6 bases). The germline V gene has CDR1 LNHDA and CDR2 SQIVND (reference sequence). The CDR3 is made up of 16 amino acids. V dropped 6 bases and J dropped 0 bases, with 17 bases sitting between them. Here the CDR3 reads CASSDYRVGMNTEAFF. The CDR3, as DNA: TGTGCCAGTAGCGATTACAGGGTCGGAATGAACACTGAAGCTTTCTTT.

As DNA, the CDR3 is TGTGCCAGTAGTATAGATGAGACAGCCAACTATGGCTACACCTTC. Translating it yields CASSIDETANYGYTF. The chain employs TRBV19 and TRBJ1-2; tentatively, D is TRBD1 (5 bases). This CDR3 region has 15 residues. Per the germline V gene, CDR1 is LNHDA and CDR2 is SQIVND (reference sequence). The V and J ends lost 0 bases and 2 bases respectively, with 10 bases between them.

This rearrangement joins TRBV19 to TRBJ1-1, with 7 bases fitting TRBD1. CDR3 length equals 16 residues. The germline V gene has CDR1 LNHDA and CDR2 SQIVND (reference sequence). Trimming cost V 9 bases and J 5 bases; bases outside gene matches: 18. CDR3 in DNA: TGTGCCAGCACCAACCTCGTATACAGGGGAAATACTGAAGCTTTCTTT. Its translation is CASTNLVYRGNTEAFF.

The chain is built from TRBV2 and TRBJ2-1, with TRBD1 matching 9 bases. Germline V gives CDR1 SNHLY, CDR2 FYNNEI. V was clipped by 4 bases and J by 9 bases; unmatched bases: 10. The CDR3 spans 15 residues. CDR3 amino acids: CASSVWTGETGEQFF. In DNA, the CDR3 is TGTGCCAGCAGTGTTTGGACAGGGGAGACGGGTGAGCAGTTCTTC.

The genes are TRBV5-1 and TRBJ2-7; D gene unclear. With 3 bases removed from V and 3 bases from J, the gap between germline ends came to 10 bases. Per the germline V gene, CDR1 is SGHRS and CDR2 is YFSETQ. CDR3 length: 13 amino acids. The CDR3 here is CASSSTEIYEQYF. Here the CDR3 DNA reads TGCGCCAGCAGCTCTACAGAGATCTACGAGCAGTACTTC.

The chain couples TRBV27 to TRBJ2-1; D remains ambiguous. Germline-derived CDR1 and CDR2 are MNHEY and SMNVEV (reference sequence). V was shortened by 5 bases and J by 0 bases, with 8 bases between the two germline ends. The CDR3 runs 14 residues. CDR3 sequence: CASSPSSSYNEQFF. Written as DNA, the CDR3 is TGTGCCAGCAGTCCCTCGAGCTCCTACAATGAGCAGTTCTTC.

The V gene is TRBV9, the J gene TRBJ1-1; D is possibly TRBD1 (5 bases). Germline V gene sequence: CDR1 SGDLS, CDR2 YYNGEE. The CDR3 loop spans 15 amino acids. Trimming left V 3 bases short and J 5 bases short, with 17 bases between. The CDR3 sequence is CASSAHGQSGTEAFF. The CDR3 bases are TGTGCCAGCAGCGCCCACGGACAATCGGGAACTGAAGCTTTCTTT.

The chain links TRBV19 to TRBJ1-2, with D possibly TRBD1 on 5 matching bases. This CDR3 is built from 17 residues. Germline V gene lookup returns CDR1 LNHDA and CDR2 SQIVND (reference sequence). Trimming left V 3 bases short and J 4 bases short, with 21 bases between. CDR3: CASSMGFQGRLFYGYTF. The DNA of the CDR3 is TGTGCCAGTAGTATGGGTTTCCAGGGTCGGCTTTTCTATGGCTACACCTTC. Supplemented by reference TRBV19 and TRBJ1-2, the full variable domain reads DGGITQSPKYLFRKEGQNVTLSCEQNLNHDAMYWYRQDPGQGLRLIYYSQIVNDFQKGDIAEGYSVSREKKESFPLTVTSAQKNPTAFYLCASSMGFQGRLFYGYTFGSGTRLTVV.

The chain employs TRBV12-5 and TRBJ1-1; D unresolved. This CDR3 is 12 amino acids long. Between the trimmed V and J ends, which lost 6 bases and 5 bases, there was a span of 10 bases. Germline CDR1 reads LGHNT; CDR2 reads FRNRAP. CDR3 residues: CASGPDDTEAFF. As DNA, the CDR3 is TGTGCTAGTGGGCCGGACGATACTGAAGCTTTCTTT.

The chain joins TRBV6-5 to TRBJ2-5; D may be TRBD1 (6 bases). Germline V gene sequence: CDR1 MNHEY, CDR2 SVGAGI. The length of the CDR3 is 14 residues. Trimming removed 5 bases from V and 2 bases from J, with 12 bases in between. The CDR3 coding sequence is TGTGCCAGCAGTCAACAGGGACAACAAGAGACCCAGTACTTC. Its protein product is CASSQQGQQETQYF.

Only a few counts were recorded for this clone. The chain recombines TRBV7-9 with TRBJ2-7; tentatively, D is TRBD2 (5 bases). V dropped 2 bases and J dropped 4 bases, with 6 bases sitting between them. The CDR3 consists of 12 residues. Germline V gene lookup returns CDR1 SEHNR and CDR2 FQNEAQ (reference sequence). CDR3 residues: CASSLRGYEQYF. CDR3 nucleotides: TGTGCCAGCAGCTTACGGGGTTACGAGCAGTACTTC.

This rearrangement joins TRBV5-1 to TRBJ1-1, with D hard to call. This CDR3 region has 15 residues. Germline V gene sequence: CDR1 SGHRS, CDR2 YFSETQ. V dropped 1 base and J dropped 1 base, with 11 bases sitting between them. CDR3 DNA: TGCGCCAGCAGCTTGTCCCCCATGCGGAACACTGAAGCTTTCTTT. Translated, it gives CASSLSPMRNTEAFF.

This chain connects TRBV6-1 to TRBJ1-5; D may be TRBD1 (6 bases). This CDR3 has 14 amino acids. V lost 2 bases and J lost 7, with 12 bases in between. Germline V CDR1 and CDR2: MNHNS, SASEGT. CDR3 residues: CASSETQGRQPQHF. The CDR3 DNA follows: TGTGCCAGCAGTGAAACACAGGGAAGGCAGCCCCAGCATTTT.